This T cell receptor (beta chain) came from a study of PD-1 blockade in mismatch repair-deficient tumors. Assay: immunoSEQ multiplex PCR; the TCRdb copy retains only in-frame clones and omits some. This sample has more than 95,000 clones, with roughly 86% found just once. The sample in question was peripheral blood, obtained 44 weeks after starting pembrolizumab. This receptor was taken from an adult with mismatch repair-deficient cancer.

CDR3 region: CASSGTSGRDTDTQYF. As DNA, the CDR3 is TGTGCCAGCAGCGGCACTAGCGGGAGAGACACAGATACGCAGTATTTT. The rearrangement joins TRBV7-9 to TRBJ2-3; 11 positions agree with TRBD2. The V and J ends lost 5 bases and 2 bases, in that order; junction bases with no gene match: 6. The CDR3 contains 16 residues. Germline V gene sequence: CDR1 SEHNR, CDR2 FQNEAQ (reference sequence).